A selection of T cell receptor beta chains follows, all from one sample in a study of blood T cell repertoires in COVID-19. The table came from immunoSEQ multiplex PCR; TCRdb's copy has only in-frame clones and leaves some out. The sample has hundreds of thousands of clones, approximately 91% seen once. Sequenced sample: peripheral blood. These receptors all come from a woman in her fifties or sixties with COVID-19, enrolled during active disease. CDR3s include the opening cysteine and the closing phenylalanine or tryptophan. Fields, in order: D gene, J gene, V gene, clone size, CDR3 protein, CDR3 DNA. D genes are given only for firm matches. Only some rows state a clone size, as once, few, many or a class for expanded clones.

D gene: NA
J gene: TRBJ1-5
V gene: TRBV6-5
clone size: NA
CDR3 protein: CATSDRLNQPQHF
CDR3 DNA: TGTGCCACCTCTGACAGACTCAATCAGCCCCAGCATTTT

D gene: TRBD1
J gene: TRBJ1-4
V gene: TRBV2
clone size: NA
CDR3 protein: CASSVWTGGANEKLFF
CDR3 DNA: TGTGCCAGCAGTGTCTGGACAGGGGGGGCGAATGAAAAACTGTTTTTT

D gene: NA
J gene: TRBJ2-5
V gene: TRBV19
clone size: once
CDR3 protein: CASNQGRETQYF
CDR3 DNA: TGTGCCAGTAACCAGGGGCGAGAGACCCAGTACTTC

D gene: NA
J gene: TRBJ1-1
V gene: TRBV5-4
clone size: NA
CDR3 protein: CASSRQINTEAFF
CDR3 DNA: TGTGCCAGCAGCCGACAGATCAACACTGAAGCTTTCTTT

D gene: TRBD1
J gene: TRBJ2-7
V gene: TRBV5-5
clone size: NA
CDR3 protein: CASSQSGQGFHEQYF
CDR3 DNA: TGTGCCAGCAGCCAATCGGGACAGGGGTTTCACGAGCAGTACTTC

D gene: NA
J gene: TRBJ2-6
V gene: TRBV6-5
clone size: once
CDR3 protein: CASSPTGSGANVLTF
CDR3 DNA: TGTGCCAGCAGCCCCACAGGCTCTGGGGCCAACGTCCTGACTTTC

D gene: NA
J gene: TRBJ2-1
V gene: TRBV11-2
clone size: NA
CDR3 protein: CASSLVGGGRNEQFF
CDR3 DNA: TGTGCCAGCAGCTTAGTAGGGGGGGGTCGCAATGAGCAGTTCTTC

D gene: NA
J gene: TRBJ1-1
V gene: TRBV9
clone size: few
CDR3 protein: CASSQEGYTEAFF
CDR3 DNA: TGTGCCAGCAGCCAGGAGGGATACACTGAAGCTTTCTTT

D gene: TRBD1
J gene: TRBJ1-2
V gene: TRBV6-5
clone size: NA
CDR3 protein: CASLNGDRAYGYTF
CDR3 DNA: TGTGCCAGCCTAAATGGGGACAGGGCCTATGGCTACACCTTC

D gene: TRBD1
J gene: TRBJ1-2
V gene: TRBV5-4
clone size: NA
CDR3 protein: CASSLLDRANYGYTF
CDR3 DNA: TGTGCCAGCAGCCTTCTGGACAGGGCTAACTATGGCTACACCTTC

D gene: NA
J gene: TRBJ1-1
V gene: TRBV6-5
clone size: NA
CDR3 protein: CASSNNQGYTEAFF
CDR3 DNA: TGTGCCAGCAGTAACAATCAGGGTTACACTGAAGCTTTCTTT

D gene: TRBD1
J gene: TRBJ1-5
V gene: TRBV6-2/TRBV6-3
clone size: NA
CDR3 protein: CASSYPSGTGGNQPQHF
CDR3 DNA: TGTGCCAGCAGTTACCCTAGTGGGACAGGGGGTAATCAGCCCCAGCATTTT

D gene: NA
J gene: TRBJ1-1
V gene: TRBV28
clone size: NA
CDR3 protein: CASSLWGGDTEAFF
CDR3 DNA: TGTGCCAGCAGTTTATGGGGGGGGGACACTGAAGCTTTCTTT

D gene: TRBD1
J gene: TRBJ1-1
V gene: TRBV28
clone size: NA
CDR3 protein: CASSLDRVSTEAFF
CDR3 DNA: TGTGCCAGCAGCCTTGACAGGGTTTCCACTGAAGCTTTCTTT

D gene: NA
J gene: TRBJ2-1
V gene: TRBV10-3
clone size: NA
CDR3 protein: CAISEVADNEQFF
CDR3 DNA: TGTGCCATCAGTGAGGTAGCGGACAATGAGCAGTTCTTC

D gene: NA
J gene: TRBJ2-2
V gene: TRBV28
clone size: NA
CDR3 protein: CASSQQPGELFF
CDR3 DNA: TGTGCCAGCAGCCAACAGCCCGGGGAGCTGTTTTTT

D gene: NA
J gene: TRBJ1-2
V gene: TRBV3-1/TRBV3-2
clone size: NA
CDR3 protein: CASSPDRRYGYTF
CDR3 DNA: TGTGCCAGCAGCCCGGACAGACGCTATGGCTACACCTTC

D gene: NA
J gene: TRBJ1-6
V gene: TRBV10-2
clone size: NA
CDR3 protein: CASSDRGQLNSPLHF
CDR3 DNA: TGCGCCAGCAGTGACAGGGGCCAACTCAATTCACCCCTCCACTTT

D gene: TRBD1
J gene: TRBJ2-7
V gene: TRBV3-1/TRBV3-2
clone size: NA
CDR3 protein: CASSPGTGSYEQYF
CDR3 DNA: TGTGCCAGCAGCCCCGGGACAGGCAGCTACGAGCAGTACTTC

D gene: NA
J gene: TRBJ1-4
V gene: TRBV3-1/TRBV3-2
clone size: few
CDR3 protein: CASSLNEKLFF
CDR3 DNA: TGTGCCAGCAGCCTAAATGAAAAACTGTTTTTT

D gene: TRBD1
J gene: TRBJ1-6
V gene: TRBV19
clone size: NA
CDR3 protein: CASAGQGNSPLHF
CDR3 DNA: TGTGCCAGTGCCGGACAGGGAAACTCACCCCTCCACTTT

D gene: TRBD1
J gene: TRBJ2-2
V gene: TRBV7-3
clone size: NA
CDR3 protein: CASSLTLQGTGELFF
CDR3 DNA: TGTGCCAGCAGCTTAACCTTACAGGGGACCGGGGAGCTGTTTTTT

D gene: TRBD2
J gene: TRBJ2-7
V gene: TRBV3-1/TRBV3-2
clone size: NA
CDR3 protein: CASSHSGSLYEQYF
CDR3 DNA: TGTGCCAGCAGCCATAGCGGGTCCCTCTACGAGCAGTACTTC

D gene: TRBD2
J gene: TRBJ2-7
V gene: TRBV28
clone size: NA
CDR3 protein: CASSRTSGGTGEQYF
CDR3 DNA: TGTGCCAGCAGTCGAACTAGCGGGGGGACGGGGGAGCAGTACTTC

D gene: NA
J gene: TRBJ2-1
V gene: TRBV6-5
clone size: NA
CDR3 protein: CASHASSRYNEQFF
CDR3 DNA: TGTGCCAGCCATGCTTCTTCTCGGTACAATGAGCAGTTCTTC

D gene: TRBD2
J gene: TRBJ2-1
V gene: TRBV10-2
clone size: NA
CDR3 protein: CASRAAGQYNEQFF
CDR3 DNA: TGCGCCAGCAGGGCAGCGGGGCAGTACAATGAGCAGTTCTTC

D gene: TRBD1
J gene: TRBJ2-1
V gene: TRBV5-1
clone size: NA
CDR3 protein: CASSGQGVLYNEQFF
CDR3 DNA: TGCGCCAGCAGCGGACAGGGGGTACTCTACAATGAGCAGTTCTTC

D gene: TRBD1
J gene: TRBJ1-1
V gene: TRBV5-1
clone size: NA
CDR3 protein: CASSYRQGSTEAFF
CDR3 DNA: TGCGCCAGCAGCTACCGACAGGGGAGCACTGAAGCTTTCTTT

D gene: NA
J gene: TRBJ1-3
V gene: TRBV30
clone size: NA
CDR3 protein: CAWNPLTSGNTIYF
CDR3 DNA: TGTGCCTGGAACCCTCTAACCTCTGGAAACACCATATATTTT

D gene: NA
J gene: TRBJ2-4
V gene: TRBV5-4
clone size: NA
CDR3 protein: CASSLRWGRSSGPPNIQYF
CDR3 DNA: TGTGCCAGCAGCTTGCGATGGGGACGGAGTAGCGGCCCCCCAAACATTCAGTACTTC

D gene: TRBD1
J gene: TRBJ1-1
V gene: TRBV10-3
clone size: NA
CDR3 protein: CAIRRGQATEEAFF
CDR3 DNA: TGTGCCATCAGACGGGGACAGGCCACCGAGGAAGCTTTCTTT

D gene: NA
J gene: TRBJ1-5
V gene: TRBV28
clone size: NA
CDR3 protein: CASSFGGASQPQHF
CDR3 DNA: TGTGCCAGCAGTTTTGGGGGGGCGTCTCAGCCCCAGCATTTT

D gene: NA
J gene: TRBJ1-1
V gene: TRBV30
clone size: NA
CDR3 protein: CAWRDSGAGNTEAFF
CDR3 DNA: TGTGCCTGGAGAGACAGTGGAGCTGGGAACACTGAAGCTTTCTTT

D gene: NA
J gene: TRBJ2-6
V gene: TRBV27
clone size: NA
CDR3 protein: CASSLYLQGTNVLTF
CDR3 DNA: TGTGCCAGCAGTTTATATCTACAGGGTACCAACGTCCTGACTTTC

D gene: TRBD1
J gene: TRBJ1-1
V gene: TRBV27
clone size: NA
CDR3 protein: CASSLYQGGTEAFF
CDR3 DNA: TGTGCCAGCAGTTTATATCAGGGGGGCACTGAAGCTTTCTTT

D gene: NA
J gene: TRBJ1-2
V gene: TRBV21-1
clone size: NA
CDR3 protein: CASSVPPRRSYGYTF
CDR3 DNA: TGTGCCAGCAGCGTACCCCCGAGGAGGTCCTATGGCTACACCTTC

D gene: TRBD1
J gene: TRBJ1-5
V gene: TRBV19
clone size: NA
CDR3 protein: CASSLGQGARQPQHF
CDR3 DNA: TGTGCCAGTAGTTTGGGACAGGGCGCACGCCAGCCCCAGCATTTT

D gene: NA
J gene: TRBJ1-1
V gene: TRBV11-1
clone size: NA
CDR3 protein: CASTRTTGNTEAFF
CDR3 DNA: TGTGCCAGCACCCGAACCACAGGGAACACTGAAGCTTTCTTT

D gene: TRBD2
J gene: TRBJ2-2
V gene: TRBV7-9
clone size: NA
CDR3 protein: CASSPWTSGGHGELFF
CDR3 DNA: TGTGCCAGCAGCCCATGGACTAGCGGGGGTCACGGGGAGCTGTTTTTT

D gene: NA
J gene: TRBJ2-5
V gene: TRBV28
clone size: NA
CDR3 protein: CASRSDRIPDETQYF
CDR3 DNA: TGTGCCAGCAGGTCCGACAGGATTCCGGACGAGACCCAGTACTTC

D gene: NA
J gene: TRBJ2-2
V gene: TRBV25-1
clone size: once
CDR3 protein: CASRPALGTGAGELFF
CDR3 DNA: TGTGCCAGCAGGCCTGCCCTCGGCACGGGGGCCGGGGAGCTGTTTTTT

D gene: TRBD1
J gene: TRBJ1-1
V gene: TRBV5-1
clone size: NA
CDR3 protein: CASSLTGVLDTEAFF
CDR3 DNA: TGCGCCAGCAGCTTAACAGGGGTTCTGGACACTGAAGCTTTCTTT

D gene: NA
J gene: TRBJ2-2
V gene: TRBV27
clone size: NA
CDR3 protein: CASSSQGNRNTGELFF
CDR3 DNA: TGTGCCAGCAGTTCACAGGGTAACCGGAACACCGGGGAGCTGTTTTTT

D gene: TRBD1
J gene: TRBJ2-5
V gene: TRBV6-5
clone size: NA
CDR3 protein: CASSLDRGQTQYF
CDR3 DNA: TGTGCCAGCAGCCTTGACAGGGGCCAGACCCAGTACTTC

D gene: NA
J gene: TRBJ1-1
V gene: TRBV5-1
clone size: NA
CDR3 protein: CASSLDRAHEAFF
CDR3 DNA: TGCGCCAGCAGCTTGGACAGAGCCCATGAAGCTTTCTTT

D gene: NA
J gene: TRBJ2-7
V gene: TRBV30
clone size: NA
CDR3 protein: CAWSRDSGSYEQYF
CDR3 DNA: TGTGCCTGGAGCCGGGACTCCGGCTCCTACGAGCAGTACTTC

D gene: NA
J gene: TRBJ2-1
V gene: TRBV11-3
clone size: NA
CDR3 protein: CASSRTGFNEQFF
CDR3 DNA: TGTGCCAGCAGCCGAACAGGGTTTAATGAGCAGTTCTTC

D gene: NA
J gene: TRBJ1-5
V gene: TRBV19
clone size: few
CDR3 protein: CASSMVAGPSGVSSQHF
CDR3 DNA: TGTGCCAGTAGTATGGTAGCCGGACCCTCGGGGGTTAGCTCCCAGCATTTT

D gene: NA
J gene: TRBJ1-1
V gene: TRBV6-5
clone size: NA
CDR3 protein: CASRYLLEAFF
CDR3 DNA: TGTGCCAGCAGGTACTTACTTGAAGCTTTCTTT

D gene: NA
J gene: TRBJ1-1
V gene: TRBV6-5
clone size: NA
CDR3 protein: CASTLGLANTEAFF
CDR3 DNA: TGTGCCAGCACCCTCGGACTGGCGAACACTGAAGCTTTCTTT

D gene: NA
J gene: TRBJ1-2
V gene: TRBV7-9
clone size: NA
CDR3 protein: CASSLGRGYGYTF
CDR3 DNA: TGTGCCAGCAGCCTTGGGAGGGGGTACGGCTACACCTTC

D gene: NA
J gene: TRBJ2-7
V gene: TRBV5-1
clone size: once
CDR3 protein: CASSLGRGAQDEQYF
CDR3 DNA: TGCGCCAGCAGCTTGGGCCGGGGGGCTCAGGACGAGCAGTACTTC

D gene: NA
J gene: TRBJ2-7
V gene: TRBV11-2
clone size: NA
CDR3 protein: CASSLGGREQYF
CDR3 DNA: TGTGCCAGCAGCTTAGGGGGGCGGGAGCAGTACTTC